This TCR beta chain was sequenced in a study of OX40 agonist ivuxolimab in advanced cancers. About the research overall: Males comprised 75% to 90% of the group, whose mean age was roughly 64 years (range roughly 20 to 85). Previous treatment with anti-PD-1, anti-PD-L1 or anti-CTLA-4 therapy was allowed; 40% had received some. Among those treated, three patients had partial responses, one with hepatocellular carcinoma and two with cutaneous melanoma.

Study-wide findings and caveats: Expanded clones belonging to CD8+ T cells outnumbered, on average, those of CD4+.

TCRdb's table, derived via immunoSEQ multiplex PCR, lists solely in-frame clones and lacks some. Of roughly 60,000 clones listed, 65% to 85% are singletons. The CDR3 totals 18 residues. The V and J ends lost 1 base and 2 bases respectively, with 18 bases between them. Germline V gives CDR1 LGHNA, CDR2 YSLEER. Remarks on this clone: The antigen is undetermined.

The clonotype comes from an adult with an advanced solid tumor such as melanoma, head and neck, liver or kidney cancer. The sequencing here drew on CD4+ or CD8+ T cells sorted from blood, taken in a trial of the OX40 agonist ivuxolimab. J is TRBJ2-1 and V is TRBV4-3; TRBD2 might be the D (6 bases). The CDR3, as DNA: TGCGCCAGCAGCCAAGGTTGGAAGGGGAGGCCAACCTACAATGAGCAGTTCTTC. It specifies CASSQGWKGRPTYNEQFF.